Reported below is one T cell receptor beta chain. There is no known antigen for this receptor. No much larger clone is present one base from it, and per-base qualities are unavailable. This specimen comes from a study of T cells after yellow fever vaccination (dated by TCRdb to between 2019 and 2020). Looking at the study overall: The SMART-Seq v4 Ultra Low Input RNA kit was used to prepare libraries from fractions with low cell numbers. Blood samples were taken at several timepoints before and after primary and secondary immunization, and bulk PBMC replicates and cell subsets were isolated. To track T-cell clones before and after primary and booster YFV17D yellow fever vaccination, bulk TCR alpha and beta repertoires were sequenced longitudinally. The cohort comprised two healthy male donors, one aged 18 to 30 and one aged 30 to 40 years. General findings and caveats noted by the study authors: Most clones expanded after primary vaccination were re-detected after the booster (around 96% of CD4 and around nine tenths of CD8), suggesting broad memory maintenance. The secondary T-cell response was weaker than the primary response but faster, peaking on day 5 instead of day 15. Because abundant contaminating clonotypes from the bulk population could be contained in FACS-sorted repertoires, computational filtering was required. Because the study included only two donors, the extent to which the findings can be generalized is limited. A small share of clonotypes occurred in both CD4 and CD8 compartments, likely arising from convergent recombination.

The sample's treatment or condition label, decoded: live attenuated yellow fever vaccine strain. At every blood-draw timepoint, two biological replicates of bulk PBMCs were collected. PBMCs were isolated from peripheral blood using a standard Ficoll-Paque protocol. TriZol was used to extract RNA from bulk PBMCs, from CD4 and CD8 fractions, and from dextramer-positive and dextramer-negative fractions. TCR cDNA was synthesized by 5'RACE template switching, through which a universal primer site and unique molecular identifiers were introduced. Priming for cDNA synthesis came from both the TCR alpha and TCR beta constant segments. Library amplification used two PCR steps, and the second PCR step added sample barcodes and sequencing adapters. Sequencing of the libraries was done on either Illumina HiSeq 2500 (2x100 bp) or NovaSeq (2x150 bp). The authors' analysis ran thus. Demultiplexing of reads and collapsing into UMI consensus sequences were performed with MIGEC, and V(D)J alignment was carried out with MiXCR. Vaccine-responding clonotypes were identified with edgeR using replicate PBMC samples, with FDR below 0.01 and a log2 fold change above 5 up to day 15 being required. Bulk clonotypes were assigned CD4 or CD8 identity according to which sequenced CD4 or CD8 repertoire held them at higher abundance. TCRdb trimmed the raw reads at Q25, called clones with MiXCR and kept productive beta chains. All rows with the same CDR3 protein become a single entry with the most common DNA and genes. The V and J calls and clone size come from TCRdb's table, not from the authors' own analysis. The sample records some 600,000 distinct CDR3 sequences, 17% of which are singletons. The ten largest clones add up to roughly a sixth of the sample.

The CDR3 contains 12 residues, cysteine and phenylalanine counted. Kept here is only the CDR3 DNA, which spans 36 bases and is read in frame from base 1. CDR1 and CDR2 are read off the germline V gene as SNHLY and FYNNEI. Deletion took 8 bases off V and 13 bases off J, with a span of 15 bases between the germline ends. This receptor was identified in a man aged 18 to 29 who received the YFV17D yellow fever vaccine. Rearrangement joined TRBV2 to TRBJ2-6; matching of 5 bases hints at TRBD2 as the D gene. The material was PBMCs, obtained around 5 days after the first yellow fever vaccination. The CDR3: CASREWKGVLTF. The nucleotide sequence is given as TGTGCCAGCCGGGAATGGAAGGGAGTCCTGACTTTC.